What follows are 7 T cell receptor beta chains derived from one specimen sequenced in a study of T cells in Graves' hyperthyroidism and ophthalmopathy. Amplification targeted TCR beta CDR3 regions from RNA transcripts. A set of HTBI primers served as the primers for a first-round RT-PCR of the TCR CDR3. TCRdb ran MiXCR on the multiplex PCR reads and lists one entry per CDR3 protein. Altogether about 290,000 distinct CDR3 sequences are present, about an eighth being singletons, with the ten largest covering 7.8%. Sequenced input: blood. Receptors originate from a woman aged 25 to 39 with Graves' hyperthyroidism that later progressed to Graves' ophthalmopathy.

In its sample, this clonotype was seen many times. The CDR3: CASSFRRVLPYEQYF. CDR3 nucleotide sequence: TGTGCCAGCAGTTTTAGGAGAGTCCTGCCCTACGAGCAGTACTTC. The chain combines TRBV28 with TRBJ2-7, with D unclear. Germline CDR1 reads MDHEN; CDR2 reads SYDVKM. The length of the CDR3 is 15 residues. V lost 3 bases and J 2 bases, leaving 14 bases between the germline ends.

This clonotype was seen at least ten times. The gene calls are TRBV10-3 and TRBJ1-1; no firm D call. This CDR3 is built from 13 residues. The V gene's germline CDR1 is ENHRY and CDR2 SYGVKD. The germline V and J ends were trimmed by 3 bases and 0 bases, with 5 bases remaining between them. The DNA of the CDR3 is TGTGCCATCAGTGACAGAGTGAACACTGAAGCTTTCTTT. As protein: CAISDRVNTEAFF.

This clonotype was seen only a few times. The J gene is TRBJ2-4, the V gene TRBV7-9; 10 bases fit TRBD1. Germline V gene lookup returns CDR1 SEHNR and CDR2 FQNEAQ (reference sequence). The CDR3 has 18 residues. Unmatched junction bases numbered 13, after V lost 2 bases and J lost 6 bases. The chain's CDR3 is CASSLKGSGTGVANIQYF. The CDR3 DNA reads as TGTGCCAGCAGCTTAAAGGGGAGCGGGACAGGGGTTGCAAACATTCAGTACTTC.

This clonotype was seen a few times. The chain recombines TRBV19 with TRBJ2-1, with D perhaps matching TRBD2 (5 bases). Germline V lookup: CDR1 LNHDA, CDR2 SQIVND (reference sequence). Between the trimmed V and J ends, which lost 3 bases and 0 bases, there was a span of 9 bases. This CDR3 comprises 15 residues. CDR3 region: CASSIGGPSYNEQFF. The CDR3 DNA follows: TGTGCCAGTAGTATCGGCGGGCCCTCCTACAATGAGCAGTTCTTC.

Ten or more counts support this clonotype. The chain links TRBV24-1 to TRBJ2-3; no definite D call. The CDR3 extends over 13 amino acids. CDR1 and CDR2 from the germline V gene are KGHDR and SFDVKD. V lost 5 bases and J 2 bases, leaving 7 bases between the germline ends. CDR3 DNA: TGTGCCACCAGTGTTGATAACACAGATACGCAGTATTTT. It yields the protein CATSVDNTDTQYF.

CDR3 in DNA: TGTGCCACAGGCGACCCACCAGAAGAGCAGTACTTC. Its protein is CATGDPPEEQYF. The chain uses TRBV10-3 and TRBJ2-7; D gene uncertain. Trimming cost V 10 bases and J 7 bases, with 17 bases left between them. Germline loops: CDR1 ENHRY, CDR2 SYGVKD. The CDR3 extends over 12 amino acids.

This clonotype was observed many times. This sequence joins TRBV7-2 and TRBJ2-6; D unresolved. CDR3 length equals 17 residues. Trimming took 5 bases from V and 4 from J, leaving 18 bases between them. Germline CDR1 and CDR2: SGHTA and FQGNSA. This CDR3 is CASSPQHRPSGANVLTF. Here the CDR3 DNA reads TGTGCCAGCAGCCCACAACATCGTCCCTCGGGGGCCAACGTCCTGACTTTC. Complete variable domain (other parts from reference TRBV7-2 and TRBJ2-6): GAGVSQSPSNKVTEKGKDVELRCDPISGHTALYWYRQSLGQGLEFLIYFQGNSAPDKSGLPSDRFSAERTGGSVSTLTIQRTQQEDSAVYLCASSPQHRPSGANVLTFGAGSRLTVL.